Listed here are 7 T cell receptor beta chains from one sample, sequenced in a study of CD8+ T cells in alopecia areata. Treatment denoted: oral pan-JAK inhibitor, 5-10 mg twice daily. Extraction of RNA preceded its reverse transcription into cDNA, which served as the sequencing template. Clones were sequenced by immunoSEQ multiplex PCR, and TCRdb holds only the in-frame ones, with some missing. Of 93,000 or so clones listed, around 86% are singletons. The sample was CD8+ T cells sorted from blood, taken at week 34, from a patient treated with tofacitinib. The receptor source for this set is a human donor with alopecia areata.

The chain couples TRBV5-1 to TRBJ2-1, with 11 bases fitting TRBD2. The germline gives CDR1 SGHRS, CDR2 YFSETQ. The CDR3 has 15 amino acids. The V and J ends lost 4 bases and 4 bases, in that order; junction bases with no gene match: 4. DNA of the CDR3: TGCGCCAGCAGCGTCGGGACTAGCGGATACAATGAGCAGTTCTTC. Protein product: CASSVGTSGYNEQFF.

V and J are TRBV4-1 and TRBJ2-1; a possible D gene is TRBD2 (6 bases). Germline CDR1 MGHRA, CDR2 YSYEKL. V lost 1 base and J 0 bases, leaving 10 bases between the germline ends. The CDR3 loop spans 16 amino acids. Written as DNA, the CDR3 is TGCGCCAGCAGCCAAGCGGTCGGGAGCTCCTACAATGAGCAGTTCTTC. Its translation: CASSQAVGSSYNEQFF.

The chain combines TRBV6-1 with TRBJ2-7; tentative D call: TRBD1 (6 bases). The germline gives CDR1 MNHNS, CDR2 SASEGT. Trimming left V 3 bases short and J 1 base short, with 16 bases between. The CDR3 totals 16 residues. The CDR3 coding sequence is TGTGCCAGCAGTGATCCAGGCAGGGGTCAATCCTACGAGCAGTACTTC. Translation: CASSDPGRGQSYEQYF.

A word on this clone: The junction differs from germline at one of its ends, possibly a read error. The rearrangement links TRBV10-2 to TRBJ1-1; D is undetermined. The germline CDR1 and CDR2 sequences are WSHSY and SAAADI. The CDR3 is 12 residues long. The CDR3 DNA follows: TGCGCCAGCAGGGAGTATAGCACTGAAGCTTTCTTT. This gives the protein CASREYSTEAFF.

In its sample, this clone was seen once. This chain uses TRBV4-1 with TRBJ2-5; tentative D call: TRBD2 (6 bases). Germline V gene sequence: CDR1 MGHRA, CDR2 YSYEKL. The CDR3 is made up of 15 amino acids. V dropped 3 bases and J dropped 4 bases, with 15 bases sitting between them. CDR3 bases: TGCGCCAGCAGCCAGACCCCTAGCGACTCAGAGACCCAGTACTTC. It codes for CASSQTPSDSETQYF.

This clone was counted a few times. CDR3 sequence (DNA): TGCAGCGTTTACAGGGAAAGCTCCTACGAGCAGTACTTC. Translated, it gives CSVYRESSYEQYF. The chain combines TRBV29-1 with TRBJ2-7, with D possibly TRBD1 on 6 matching bases. The CDR3 loop spans 13 amino acids. V lost 5 bases and J 0 bases, leaving 11 bases between the germline ends. Per the germline V gene, CDR1 is SQVTM and CDR2 is ANQGSEA.

This clone came up once. J is TRBJ2-1 and V is TRBV5-1; TRBD1 matches 8 bases. The CDR3 runs to 14 residues. Per the germline V gene, CDR1 is SGHRS and CDR2 is YFSETQ. Trimming took 4 bases from V and 8 from J; bases not matched to a gene: 8. The CDR3 region is CASSVRQGIHEQFF. The CDR3 DNA sequence: TGCGCCAGCAGCGTTCGACAGGGGATCCATGAGCAGTTCTTC.